One sample yielded the 3 T cell receptor beta chains listed below, sequenced in a study of PD-L1 blockade in urothelial cancer (TCRdb year 2017). The receptor library was made with the immunoSEQ multiplex PCR assay. In TCRdb, the immuneACCESS table is reduced to in-frame sequences with V and J assigned. These tables do not hold every clone; where another copy was compared, an unresolved V gene accounts for under half, and the others remain unexplained. Counted in this sample were some 27,000 clones; roughly 80% of them appeared once. The top ten constitute more than 2% of the sample. Material: PBMCs, obtained around atezolizumab (anti-PD-L1) treatment. All receptors derive from a man between 50 and 59 years old with urothelial cancer.

The chain combines TRBV28 with TRBJ2-3; TRBD2 might be the D (6 bases). V shed 1 base and J shed 2 bases, with 13 bases lying between them. This CDR3 is 16 amino acids long. Germline CDR1 is MDHEN and CDR2 is SYDVKM. Here the CDR3 DNA reads TGTGCCAGCAGTTTATCGGCAGGAGGGTTCACAGATACGCAGTATTTT. The encoded protein is CASSLSAGGFTDTQYF.

The J gene is TRBJ1-3, the V gene TRBV11-3, with TRBD1 matching over 7 bases. Germline V gives CDR1 SGHNT, CDR2 YENEEA. V trimming: 5 bases; J trimming: 0 bases; junction bases outside the gene matches: 7. The CDR3 contains 16 residues. CDR3 coding DNA: TGTGCCAGCAGCCTTGGGACAGTGACCTCTGGAAACACCATATATTTT. The encoded protein is CASSLGTVTSGNTIYF. The variable domain in full, completed from reference TRBV11-3 and TRBJ1-3, reads EAGVVQSPRYKIIEKKQPVAFWCNPISGHNTLYWYLQNLGQGPELLIRYENEEAVDDSQLPKDRFSAERLKGVDSTLKIQPAELGDSAVYLCASSLGTVTSGNTIYFGEGSWLTVV.

The CDR3 nucleotides are TGCGCCAGCAGCCCAGCAATGACTAGCGGATACTACGAGCAGTACTTC. It is translated as CASSPAMTSGYYEQYF. The V and J genes are TRBV10-2 and TRBJ2-7; 9 bases line up with TRBD2. Germline CDR1 WSHSY, CDR2 SAAADI. The CDR3 covers 16 residues. V dropped 6 bases and J dropped 3; count of bases not matched to a gene: 12.